This T cell receptor (beta chain) came from a study of blood T cells in healthy people across ages. This clonotype was recorded many times. Its antigen is not identified. Through a sample-barcoded 5' primer and a J-beta primer mix, a second PCR was run for 7 to 11 cycles. A single record per CDR3 protein comes from TCRdb applying MiXCR to the 5' RACE reads. There are 550,000 to 800,000 distinct CDR3 sequences in the sample; about 30% occur only once, and over 15% lies in the top ten. Healthy individuals of Caucasian origin from Russia, aged about 6 to 100, served as donors. Drawing of peripheral blood yielded about 9.6 milliliters from each donor. Study-wide points: Estimates of diversity drawn from one million T cells were considered underestimates.

Germline trimming cut 7 bases from V and 0 bases from J; bases unmatched to any gene: 7. Germline loops: CDR1 DFQATT, CDR2 SNEGSKA (reference sequence). The CDR3 is 14 amino acids. Sequencing was done on a sample of blood. The V gene is TRBV20-1, the J gene TRBJ1-1; 8 bases align to TRBD1. The clonotype was recovered from a woman older than 75 in good health. DNA for the CDR3: TGCAGTGAGAGGGACAGGACCCTGAACACTGAAGCTTTCTTT. Its protein is CSERDRTLNTEAFF.